One sample yielded the 3 T cell receptor beta chains listed below, sequenced in a study of CD8 T cells in Susac syndrome (dated by TCRdb to between 2018 and 2020). The method behind the library was the immunoSEQ multiplex PCR assay. RNA was extracted using the RNeasy kit, and roughly 0.45 to 1 microgram was reverse transcribed with random hexamers. TCRdb applied fastp at Q25 and MiXCR to the public reads, then kept only in-frame beta chains. For every CDR3 protein sequence, its rows merge into one entry that carries the most common genes and DNA. This sample holds more than 110,000 distinct CDR3 sequences; about 93% were observed only once. The ten largest clones represent approximately 0.3% of the sample. Material for sequencing was CD8+ T cells from PBMCs. These receptors all come from a human donor in good health.

The chain employs TRBV11-2 and TRBJ1-4, with D hard to call. V lost 1 base, J lost 10 bases, and 13 bases lay in between. The CDR3 covers 14 residues. Germline V gene data show CDR1 as SGHAT and CDR2 as FQNNGV. The CDR3 sequence: CASSLGGPARKLFF. The CDR3 coding sequence is TGTGCCAGCAGCTTAGGAGGGCCTGCCCGAAAACTGTTTTTT.

The chain couples TRBV14 to TRBJ2-5; D might be TRBD1 or TRBD2, each matching 5 bases. Between the trimmed V and J ends, which lost 4 bases and 3 bases, there was a span of 12 bases. Germline CDR1 SGHDN, CDR2 FVKESK. This CDR3 comprises 14 residues. The CDR3 region is CASSRPGTEETQYF. As DNA, the CDR3 is TGTGCCAGCAGCCGGCCCGGGACGGAAGAGACCCAGTACTTC.

The rearrangement joins TRBV9 to TRBJ2-3, with D perhaps TRBD2 (7 bases). CDR1 SGDLS and CDR2 YYNGEE come from the germline V gene. Trimming took 4 bases from V and 1 from J, leaving 13 bases between them. The CDR3 totals 15 residues. The CDR3 region is CASSPTGGRTDTQYF. In nucleotides, the CDR3 is TGTGCCAGCAGCCCCACCGGGGGGCGCACAGATACGCAGTATTTT.